These 9 T cell receptor beta chains originate from one sample sequenced in a study of blood T cell repertoires in COVID-19. TCRdb's table, derived via immunoSEQ multiplex PCR, lists solely in-frame clones and lacks some. The sample records 20,000 to 25,000 clones, about 91% being singletons. Sequenced input: peripheral blood. The receptors shown here come from a man in his 70s with active COVID-19.

The rearrangement uses TRBV5-1 and TRBJ2-7, with 8 bases that match TRBD2. This CDR3 spans 15 amino acids. The germline V gene has CDR1 SGHRS and CDR2 YFSETQ. Trimming at V came to 0 bases and at J to 0 bases, leaving 2 bases not matched to a gene. The CDR3 is CASSLGGTSSYEQYF. The CDR3 DNA reads TGCGCCAGCAGCTTGGGCGGGACTAGCTCCTACGAGCAGTACTTC.

The chain combines TRBV5-1 with TRBJ2-1, with D perhaps TRBD1 (6 bases). CDR1 SGHRS and CDR2 YFSETQ come from the germline V gene. V lost 0 bases and J 8 bases, leaving 9 bases between the germline ends. The CDR3 contains 13 residues. The CDR3 region is CASSLVGGHEQFF. The CDR3 nucleotides are TGCGCCAGCAGCTTGGTAGGGGGACATGAGCAGTTCTTC.

This chain uses TRBV5-4 with TRBJ1-2; 7 nucleotides align to TRBD1. The CDR3 is 13 residues long. With V trimmed by 4 bases and J by 4 bases, 4 bases remained unmatched. Germline lookup yields CDR1 SGHNT and CDR2 YYREEE (reference sequence). The CDR3 protein is CASSPRTGYGYTF. In DNA, the CDR3 is TGTGCCAGCAGCCCTCGGACAGGCTATGGCTACACCTTC.

The chain is built from TRBV18 and TRBJ2-7; 12 bases are a match to TRBD1. CDR3 size: 14 residues. Germline CDR1 is KGHSH and CDR2 is LQKENI. V was pared by 3 bases and J by 5 bases, with 2 bases of the junction left unmatched. CDR3 amino acids: CASSPGTGGHEQYF. In nucleotides, the CDR3 is TGTGCCAGCTCACCCGGGACAGGGGGCCACGAGCAGTACTTC.

The genes are TRBV2 and TRBJ2-7; 9 nucleotides match TRBD1. Germline V lookup: CDR1 SNHLY, CDR2 FYNNEI. After removal of 6 bases from V and 4 bases from J, the junction contained 7 bases not matched to a gene. This CDR3 is 14 amino acids long. The CDR3: CASSTGTGIYEQYF. DNA for the CDR3: TGTGCCAGCAGCACCGGGACAGGGATATACGAGCAGTACTTC.

By frequency in the sample, this clone is medium-sized. Other DNA sequences from this sample encode an identical CDR3 as well. The chain carries TRBV27 and TRBJ2-7; TRBD2 is a possible D gene (6 bases). Germline CDR1 and CDR2: MNHEY and SMNVEV (reference sequence). V was pared by 4 bases and J by 6 bases, with 13 bases between. The CDR3 has 13 amino acids. The CDR3 protein is CASSSTAAGEQYF. DNA for the CDR3: TGTGCCAGCAGTTCGACAGCAGCGGGCGAGCAGTACTTC.

This sequence joins TRBV6-5 and TRBJ2-5; D might be TRBD2 (7 bases). The length of the CDR3 is 14 residues. The V and J ends lost 4 bases and 5 bases respectively, with 14 bases between them. Germline V CDR1 and CDR2: MNHEY, SVGAGI. The CDR3 DNA follows: TGTGCCAGCAGTTCCTGGGGGGGCGCGGAGACCCAGTACTTC. Amino acid sequence: CASSSWGGAETQYF.

This rearrangement joins TRBV28 to TRBJ1-2; TRBD1 matches at 7 bases. V lost 5 bases and J lost 0; bases outside the gene matches: 12. The length of the CDR3 is 17 residues. Germline CDR1 and CDR2: MDHEN and SYDVKM. The CDR3: CASSTHRDRASNYGYTF. The CDR3 DNA sequence: TGTGCCAGCAGTACCCACCGGGACAGAGCTTCTAACTATGGCTACACCTTC.

The genes are TRBV5-4 and TRBJ2-5; 9 positions match TRBD1. Germline-derived CDR1 and CDR2 are SGHNT and YYREEE (reference sequence). CDR3 size: 15 residues. Unmatched junction bases numbered 8, after V lost 6 bases and J lost 2 bases. The CDR3 loop reads CASNGQGYGQETQYF. In DNA, the CDR3 is TGTGCCAGCAACGGACAGGGGTACGGGCAAGAGACCCAGTACTTC.